This record looks at one TCR beta chain sequence and its context. The entry originates in a study of blood T cell repertoires in COVID-19. At the level of the study: Samples came from the United States, Italy and Spain, spanning acute and convalescent COVID-19. Sources were T cells, B-cell-depleted T cells, or PBMCs; the material itself was cDNA or gDNA.

Libraries were prepared by immunoSEQ multiplex PCR; TCRdb keeps only in-frame clonotypes and omits some of them. The sample yields 140,000 to 150,000 clones, 80% seen once. V was pared by 0 bases and J by 6 bases, with 15 bases between. This CDR3 has 15 residues. Germline values: CDR1 SGHVS, CDR2 FQNEAQ. The TCR was taken from a man in his sixties with active or convalescent COVID-19. V gene TRBV7-8 combines with J gene TRBJ2-7; perhaps TRBD2 as D (5 bases). The sequenced sample was peripheral blood. The CDR3 region is CASSLAAGSAFEQYF. The CDR3 coding sequence is TGTGCCAGCAGCTTAGCGGCGGGCTCGGCTTTCGAGCAGTACTTC.